The next 4 T cell receptor beta chains were all read from a single sample in a study of cytomegalovirus exposure and HLA in healthy donors. PCR primers comprised 60 Vbeta and 13 Jbeta primers. The method was immunoSEQ multiplex PCR; TCRdb's version includes in-frame clones alone and lacks a portion of them. The profile shows 90,000 to 120,000 clones, over 75% of them singletons. Sequenced input: PBMCs. Receptors originate from a male donor in good health and CMV-seronegative.

This chain links TRBV7-9 with TRBJ2-7; D gene uncertain. Germline V gives CDR1 SEHNR, CDR2 FQNEAQ (reference sequence). The CDR3 spans 12 residues. V gave up 3 bases and J gave up 6 bases, with 9 bases separating them. The CDR3 here is CASSFSSGEQYF. CDR3 sequence (DNA): TGTGCCAGCAGCTTCAGCTCAGGCGAGCAGTACTTC.

The chain has TRBV11-2 and TRBJ1-2, with 7 bases fitting TRBD1. Unmatched junction bases numbered 11, after V lost 6 bases and J lost 7 bases. Germline assignment: CDR1 SGHAT and CDR2 FQNNGV. This CDR3 contains 14 residues. This CDR3 reads CASRLTTGETGYTF. The CDR3, as DNA: TGTGCCAGCAGATTAACCACAGGGGAAACTGGCTACACCTTC. Full variable domain (outside the CDR3, taken from reference TRBV11-2 and TRBJ1-2): EAGVAQSPRYKIIEKRQSVAFWCNPISGHATLYWYQQILGQGPKLLIQFQNNGVVDDSQLPKDRFSAERLKGVDSTLKIQPAKLEDSAVYLCASRLTTGETGYTFGSGTRLTVV.

The chain is built from TRBV19 and TRBJ1-1; perhaps TRBD1 as D (6 bases). This CDR3 is built from 13 residues. V shed 5 bases and J shed 4 bases, with 11 bases lying between them. The germline V gene has CDR1 LNHDA and CDR2 SQIVND (reference sequence). The CDR3 here is CASSQGSGTEAFF. CDR3 in DNA: TGTGCCAGTAGTCAGGGGAGTGGCACTGAAGCTTTCTTT.

The V call is TRBV2, the J call TRBJ1-3; TRBD1 is a possible D gene (6 bases). The CDR3 consists of 14 residues. Trimming left V 2 bases short and J 3 bases short, with 8 bases between. Germline-derived CDR1 and CDR2 are SNHLY and FYNNEI. The CDR3 here is CASSERTDGNTIYF. CDR3 coding DNA: TGTGCCAGCAGTGAAAGGACAGATGGAAACACCATATATTTT.